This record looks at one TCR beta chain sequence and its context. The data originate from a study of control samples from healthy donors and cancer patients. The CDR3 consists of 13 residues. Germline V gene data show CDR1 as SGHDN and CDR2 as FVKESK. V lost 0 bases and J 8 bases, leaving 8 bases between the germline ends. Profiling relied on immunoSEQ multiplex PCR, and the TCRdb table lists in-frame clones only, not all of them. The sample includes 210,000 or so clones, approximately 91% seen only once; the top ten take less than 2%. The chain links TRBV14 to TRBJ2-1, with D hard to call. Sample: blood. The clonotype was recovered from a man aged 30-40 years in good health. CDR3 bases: TGTGCCAGCAGCCAAGATCGTGGGTATGAGCAGTTCTTC. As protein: CASSQDRGYEQFF. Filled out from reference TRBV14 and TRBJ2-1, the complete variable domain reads EAGVTQFPSHSVIEKGQTVTLRCDPISGHDNLYWYRRVMGKEIKFLLHFVKESKQDESGMPNNRFLAERTGGTYSTLKVQPAELEDSGVYFCASSQDRGYEQFFGPGTRLTVL.